The 3 T cell receptor beta chains given below trace back to one sample, sequenced in a study of T cell responses to AZD1222 COVID-19 vaccine. Libraries were prepared by immunoSEQ multiplex PCR; TCRdb keeps only in-frame clonotypes and omits some of them. The data contain approximately 120,000 clones, 80% to 95% of them singletons. The sequences come from peripheral blood, collected on day 0 of AZD1222 vaccination. All receptors derive from an adult in good health.

This clone appeared a few times. The chain uses TRBV5-8 and TRBJ1-2; TRBD1 might be the D (6 bases). The CDR3 contains 14 residues. Germline values: CDR1 SGHTS, CDR2 YDEGEE. Trimming took 9 bases from V and 7 from J, leaving 22 bases between them. The CDR3 sequence: CATGYTGSRGGYTF. CDR3 bases: TGTGCCACCGGATATACAGGGAGCAGGGGTGGCTACACCTTC. Combining the CDR3 with reference TRBV5-8 and TRBJ1-2 gives the whole variable domain EAGVTQSPTHLIKTRGQQATLRCSPISGHTSVYWYQQALGLGLQFLLWYDEGEERNRGNFPPRFSGRQFPNYSSELNVNALELEDSALYLCATGYTGSRGGYTFGSGTRLTVV.

This chain connects TRBV5-4 to TRBJ2-5; D is unclear. The CDR3 consists of 14 residues. The germline V gene has CDR1 SGHNT and CDR2 YYREEE (reference sequence). Trimming left V 0 bases short and J 1 base short, with 7 bases between. The CDR3 protein is CASSLGQFQETQYF. The CDR3 DNA follows: TGTGCCAGCAGCTTGGGGCAGTTCCAAGAGACCCAGTACTTC.

The chain employs TRBV21-1 and TRBJ1-2. TRBV21-1 is a pseudogene. This CDR3 spans 12 amino acids. CDR3 residues: CASSKKTYGYTF. The CDR3 coding sequence is TGTGCCAGCAGCAAAAAGACCTATGGCTACACCTTC.